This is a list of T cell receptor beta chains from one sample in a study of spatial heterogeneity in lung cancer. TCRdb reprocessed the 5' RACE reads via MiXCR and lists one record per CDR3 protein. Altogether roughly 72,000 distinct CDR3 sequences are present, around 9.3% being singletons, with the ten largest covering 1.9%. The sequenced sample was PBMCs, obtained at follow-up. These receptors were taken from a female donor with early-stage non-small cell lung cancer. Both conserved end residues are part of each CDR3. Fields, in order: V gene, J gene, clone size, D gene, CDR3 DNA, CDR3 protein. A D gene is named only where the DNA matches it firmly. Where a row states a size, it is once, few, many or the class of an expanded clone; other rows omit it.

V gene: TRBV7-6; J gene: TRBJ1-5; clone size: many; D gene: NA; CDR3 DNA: TGTGCCAGCAGCCCGAATAGCAATCAGCCCCAGCATTTT; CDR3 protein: CASSPNSNQPQHF
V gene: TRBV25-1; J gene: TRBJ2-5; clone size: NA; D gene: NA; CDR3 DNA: TGTGCCAGCGGTGATTTTGGAGAGACCCAGTACTTC; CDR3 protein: CASGDFGETQYF
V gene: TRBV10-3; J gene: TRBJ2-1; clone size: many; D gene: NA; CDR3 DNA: TGTGCCATCACCAAGGACATTTTTACCTACAATGAGCAGTTCTTC; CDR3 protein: CAITKDIFTYNEQFF
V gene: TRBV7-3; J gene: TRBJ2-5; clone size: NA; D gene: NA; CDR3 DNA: TGTGCCAGCAGCTTAGACGGGTCTCAAGAGACCCAGTACTTC; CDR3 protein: CASSLDGSQETQYF
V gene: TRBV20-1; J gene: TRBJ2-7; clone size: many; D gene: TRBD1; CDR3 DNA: TGCAGTGCCCTATCGCAAGGGGGCGACGAGCAGTACTTC; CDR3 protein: CSALSQGGDEQYF
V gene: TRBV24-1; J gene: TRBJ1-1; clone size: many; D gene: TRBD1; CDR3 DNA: TGTGCCACCAGTGATTCGACAGGGAGGAACACTGAAGCTTTCTTT; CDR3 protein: CATSDSTGRNTEAFF
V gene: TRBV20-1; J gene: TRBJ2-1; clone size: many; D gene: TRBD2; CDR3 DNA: TGCAGTGCTAGAGATTGGGCTAGCGGGTTCTACAATGAGCAGTTCTTC; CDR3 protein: CSARDWASGFYNEQFF
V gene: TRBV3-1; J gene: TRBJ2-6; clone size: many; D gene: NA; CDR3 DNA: TGTGCCAGCAGCCCTCTACCCCCCAATTCTGGGGCCAACGTCCTGACTTTC; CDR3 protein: CASSPLPPNSGANVLTF
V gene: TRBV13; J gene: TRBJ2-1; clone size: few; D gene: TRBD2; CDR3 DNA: TGTGCCAGCAGCTTAGGCCTCAGACTAGCGGGAGGGCCAATAAACGATGAGCAGTTCTTC; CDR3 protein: CASSLGLRLAGGPINDEQFF
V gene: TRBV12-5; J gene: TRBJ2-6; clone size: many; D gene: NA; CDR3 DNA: TGTGCTACCTCAATCTCTGGGGCCAACGTCCTGACTTTC; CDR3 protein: CATSISGANVLTF
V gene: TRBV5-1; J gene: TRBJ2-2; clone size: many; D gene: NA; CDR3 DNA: TGCGCCAGCAGCTATACAGGAACACCGAACACCGGGGAGCTGTTTTTT; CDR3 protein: CASSYTGTPNTGELFF
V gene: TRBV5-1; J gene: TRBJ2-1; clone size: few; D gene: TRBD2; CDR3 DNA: TGCGCCAGCAGCTTGGGACTAGCAGCCTACAATGAGCAGTTCTTC; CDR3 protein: CASSLGLAAYNEQFF
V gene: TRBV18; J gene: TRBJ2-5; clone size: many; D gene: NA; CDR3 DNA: TGTGCCAGCTCACCACGGGGACATTCCTCGGAGACCCAGTACTTC; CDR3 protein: CASSPRGHSSETQYF
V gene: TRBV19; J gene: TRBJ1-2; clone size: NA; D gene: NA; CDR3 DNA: TGTGCCAGTAGTATCGGACCCTATGGCTACACCTTC; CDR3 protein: CASSIGPYGYTF
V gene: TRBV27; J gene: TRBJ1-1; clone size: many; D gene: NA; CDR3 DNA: TGTGCCAGCAGTCCAGGGAGTGAAGCTTTCTTT; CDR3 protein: CASSPGSEAFF
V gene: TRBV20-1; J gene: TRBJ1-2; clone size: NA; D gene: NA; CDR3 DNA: TGCAGTGCCGGGGACATTAACTATGGCTACACCTTC; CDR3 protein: CSAGDINYGYTF
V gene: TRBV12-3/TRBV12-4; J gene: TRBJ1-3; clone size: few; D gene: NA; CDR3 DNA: TGTGCCAGCAGTCCCCAGAACACCATATATTTT; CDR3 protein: CASSPQNTIYF
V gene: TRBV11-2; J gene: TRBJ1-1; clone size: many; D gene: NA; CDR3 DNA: TGTGCCAGCAGCCCGAACACGAACACTGAAGCTTTCTTT; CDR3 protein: CASSPNTNTEAFF
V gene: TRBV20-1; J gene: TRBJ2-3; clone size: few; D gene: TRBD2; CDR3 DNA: TGCAGTGCTACCCCGCTAGCGGGAGGTAGCACAGATACGCAGTATTTT; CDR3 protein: CSATPLAGGSTDTQYF
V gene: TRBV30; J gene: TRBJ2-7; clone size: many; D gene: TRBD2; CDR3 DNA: TGTGCCTGGGGGGGGGCCTACGAGCAGTACTTC; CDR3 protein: CAWGGAYEQYF
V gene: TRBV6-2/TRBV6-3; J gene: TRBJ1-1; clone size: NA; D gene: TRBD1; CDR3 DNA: TGTGCCAGCACCAGGGGGCGCGACACTGAAGCTTTCTTT; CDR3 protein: CASTRGRDTEAFF